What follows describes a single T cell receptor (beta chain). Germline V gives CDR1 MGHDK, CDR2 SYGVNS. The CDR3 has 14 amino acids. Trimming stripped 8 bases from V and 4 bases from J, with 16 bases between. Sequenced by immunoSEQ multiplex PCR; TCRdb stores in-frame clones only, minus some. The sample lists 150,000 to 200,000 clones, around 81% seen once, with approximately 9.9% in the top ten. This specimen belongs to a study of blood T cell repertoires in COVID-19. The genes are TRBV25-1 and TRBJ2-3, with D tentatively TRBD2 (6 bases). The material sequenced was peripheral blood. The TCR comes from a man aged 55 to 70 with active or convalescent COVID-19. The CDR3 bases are TGTGCCAGCGCGTCTTCTAGCGCAGCAGATACGCAGTATTTT. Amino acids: CASASSSAADTQYF.